This T cell receptor (beta chain) originates from a study of cytomegalovirus exposure and HLA in healthy donors. General study results and limits: CMV serostatus alone was available as immune exposure information.

Primers for the PCR totalled 60 Vbeta and 13 Jbeta. Sequencing was performed with immunoSEQ multiplex PCR; in TCRdb, only in-frame clones are kept and a portion is missing. The data hold some 150,000 clones, with 60% to 80% observed a single time. There are a few counts of this clone. What it binds is not known. Germline assignment: CDR1 SGHTA and CDR2 FQGNSA. J was trimmed by 4 bases and V by 2 bases; bases with no gene match: 6. This CDR3 region has 16 residues. The chain recombines TRBV7-2 with TRBJ2-3; 10 positions match TRBD2. The TCR comes from a male donor in good health and CMV-seronegative. Sequencing used PBMCs. CDR3 sequence (DNA): TGTGCCAGCAGCTTACGGAGCGGGGGGGGCGCAGATACGCAGTATTTT. Protein product: CASSLRSGGGADTQYF.